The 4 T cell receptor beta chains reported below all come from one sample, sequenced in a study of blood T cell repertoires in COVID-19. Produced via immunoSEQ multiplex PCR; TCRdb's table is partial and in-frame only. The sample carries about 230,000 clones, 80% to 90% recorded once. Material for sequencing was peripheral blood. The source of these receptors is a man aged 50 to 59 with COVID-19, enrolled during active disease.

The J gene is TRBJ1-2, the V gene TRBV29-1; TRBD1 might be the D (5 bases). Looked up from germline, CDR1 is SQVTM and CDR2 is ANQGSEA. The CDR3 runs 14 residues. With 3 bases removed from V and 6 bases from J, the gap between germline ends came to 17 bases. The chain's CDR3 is CSVDVQGGVHGYTF. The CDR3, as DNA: TGCAGCGTTGACGTGCAGGGAGGAGTGCATGGCTACACCTTC.

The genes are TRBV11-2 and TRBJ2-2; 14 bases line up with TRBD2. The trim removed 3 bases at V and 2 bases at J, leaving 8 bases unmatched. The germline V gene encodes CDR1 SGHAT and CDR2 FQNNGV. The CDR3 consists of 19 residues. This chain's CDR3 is CASSFAPGTSGGNTGELFF. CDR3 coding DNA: TGTGCCAGCAGCTTTGCTCCTGGGACTAGCGGGGGTAACACCGGGGAGCTGTTTTTT. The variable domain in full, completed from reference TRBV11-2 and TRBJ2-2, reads EAGVAQSPRYKIIEKRQSVAFWCNPISGHATLYWYQQILGQGPKLLIQFQNNGVVDDSQLPKDRFSAERLKGVDSTLKIQPAKLEDSAVYLCASSFAPGTSGGNTGELFFGEGSRLTVL.

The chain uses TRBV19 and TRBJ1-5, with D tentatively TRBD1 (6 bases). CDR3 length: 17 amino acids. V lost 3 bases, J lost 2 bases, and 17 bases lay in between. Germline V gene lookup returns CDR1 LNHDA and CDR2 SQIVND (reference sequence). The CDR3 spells CASSIHAGEQGNQPQHF. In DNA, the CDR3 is TGTGCCAGTAGTATCCACGCAGGGGAACAAGGCAATCAGCCCCAGCATTTT.

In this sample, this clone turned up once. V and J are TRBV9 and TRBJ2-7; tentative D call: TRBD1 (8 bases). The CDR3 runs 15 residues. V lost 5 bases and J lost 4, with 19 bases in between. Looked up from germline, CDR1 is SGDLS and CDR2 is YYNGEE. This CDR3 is CASSAAGQAVYEQYF. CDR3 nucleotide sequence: TGTGCCAGCAGTGCAGCGGGACAGGCGGTTTACGAGCAGTACTTC.